A single sample gave rise to the 5 T cell receptor beta chains below, sequenced in a study of metastatic and nonmetastatic thyroid tumors. Treatment of any kind had been given to no patient before thyroid surgery. TCRdb reanalyzed the PCR reads via MiXCR. The sample contains around 27,000 clones, roughly a quarter of which appear only once. Specimen: blood. The receptors were sampled from a female donor with papillary thyroid cancer or a benign thyroid nodule (not recorded which). Some clones in this sample may be carry-over from other donors' samples.

The chain carries TRBV28 and TRBJ1-6; tentatively, D is TRBD1 (5 bases). V lost 8 bases and J 7 bases, leaving 15 bases between the germline ends. Germline V gene sequence: CDR1 MDHEN, CDR2 SYDVKM. The CDR3 spans 14 residues. The CDR3 DNA follows: TGTGCCAGCGTTCGCGACAGTACGAATTCACCCCTCCACTTT. This gives the protein CASVRDSTNSPLHF.

This clone was seen many times. The rearrangement links TRBV11-2 to TRBJ1-5; D remains ambiguous. Trimming removed 5 bases at V and 2 bases at J, with 10 bases between. This CDR3 has 14 residues. Germline V gene lookup returns CDR1 SGHAT and CDR2 FQNNGV. The CDR3: CASSRGGGNQPQHF. The CDR3 DNA sequence: TGTGCCAGCAGCCGGGGTGGAGGCAATCAGCCCCAGCATTTT.

This clone has at least ten counts. V and J are TRBV6-4 and TRBJ2-5; 8 positions agree with TRBD1. Germline lookup yields CDR1 MRHNA and CDR2 SNTAGT. The junction had 7 bases not matched to a gene; V was cut back by 2 bases and J by 5 bases. The CDR3 sequence is 15 residues long. CDR3 nucleotides: TGTGCCAGCAGTGACCCTGGACAGGGTTCGGAGACCCAGTACTTC. This translates into CASSDPGQGSETQYF.

This clone was counted ten times or more. This chain connects TRBV20-1 to TRBJ2-2; D is ambiguous. Per germline, CDR1 DFQATT and CDR2 SNEGSKA (reference sequence). V dropped 2 bases and J dropped 6 bases, with 13 bases sitting between them. The CDR3 extends over 14 amino acids. CDR3 loop: CSARPNLGSGELFF. CDR3 sequence (DNA): TGCAGTGCTAGACCCAATTTAGGGTCCGGGGAGCTGTTTTTT.

The genes are TRBV3-1 and TRBJ2-5; D is ambiguous. CDR1 is LGHDT and CDR2 is YNNKEL in the germline V gene (reference sequence). Trimming removed 4 bases from V and 8 bases from J, with 17 bases in between. The CDR3 totals 14 residues. The CDR3 loop is CASSRAPRRDTQYF. DNA of the CDR3: TGTGCCAGCAGCCGTGCCCCCCGACGAGACACCCAGTACTTC.